Given below is one T cell receptor (beta chain) in context. The antigen is unknown. The data were taken from a study of blood T cells in healthy people across ages. Study results and limitations: What prevented conclusive comparison of naive and antigen-experienced cells was that PBMCs were unsorted. As naive T cell percentage varied, TCR beta diversity correlated strongly with it.

In germline, CDR1 is MRHNA, CDR2 SNTAGT. This CDR3 region has 14 residues. V was clipped by 4 bases and J by 9 bases, with 16 bases between them. Per sample, no less than 6 micrograms of total RNA were extracted. A sample-barcoded 5' primer and a J-beta primer mix were used in a second PCR of about 7 to 12 cycles. The template-switch adaptor, which had 12 random nucleotides, put a tag on each cDNA molecule. TCRdb itself ran the 5' RACE reads through MiXCR, one entry per CDR3 protein. Of approximately 1,000,000 distinct CDR3 sequences listed, under 40% were seen once; the top ten hold around 13%. The rearrangement joins TRBV6-4 to TRBJ2-1; D is possibly TRBD2 (6 bases). Sequenced: blood. The receptor comes from a man between 18 and 29 years old in good health. The CDR3 DNA is TGTGCCAGCAGTGCCGAAGCGGTGGGGGGTGAGCAGTTCTTC. It yields the protein CASSAEAVGGEQFF.